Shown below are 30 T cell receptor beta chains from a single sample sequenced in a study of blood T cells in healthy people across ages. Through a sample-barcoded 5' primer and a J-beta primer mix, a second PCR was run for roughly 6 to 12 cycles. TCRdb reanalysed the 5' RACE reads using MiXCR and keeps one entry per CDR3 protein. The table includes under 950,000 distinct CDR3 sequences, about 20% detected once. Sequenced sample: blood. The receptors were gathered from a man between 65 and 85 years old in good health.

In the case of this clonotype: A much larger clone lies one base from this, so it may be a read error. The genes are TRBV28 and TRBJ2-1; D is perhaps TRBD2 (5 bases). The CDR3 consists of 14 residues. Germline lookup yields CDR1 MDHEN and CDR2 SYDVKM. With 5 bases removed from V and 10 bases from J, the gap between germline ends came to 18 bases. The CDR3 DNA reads TGTGCCAGCAGTCCATGGACTGGCTCCTACGAGCAGTTCTTC. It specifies CASSPWTGSYEQFF.

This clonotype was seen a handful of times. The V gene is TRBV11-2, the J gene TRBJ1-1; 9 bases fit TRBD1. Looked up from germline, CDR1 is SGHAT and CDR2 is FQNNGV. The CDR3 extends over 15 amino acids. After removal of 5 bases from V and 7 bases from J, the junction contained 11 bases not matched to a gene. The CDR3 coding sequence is TGTGCCAGCAGCCTACAGGGGGCCAGGTACGGTGAAGCTTTCTTT. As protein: CASSLQGARYGEAFF.

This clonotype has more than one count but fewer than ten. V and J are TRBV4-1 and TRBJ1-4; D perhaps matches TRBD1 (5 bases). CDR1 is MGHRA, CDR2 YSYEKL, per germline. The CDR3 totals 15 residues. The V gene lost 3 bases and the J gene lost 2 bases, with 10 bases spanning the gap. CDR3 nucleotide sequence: TGCGCCAGCAGCCAGGGGGAGGTGACTAATGAAAAACTGTTTTTT. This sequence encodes CASSQGEVTNEKLFF.

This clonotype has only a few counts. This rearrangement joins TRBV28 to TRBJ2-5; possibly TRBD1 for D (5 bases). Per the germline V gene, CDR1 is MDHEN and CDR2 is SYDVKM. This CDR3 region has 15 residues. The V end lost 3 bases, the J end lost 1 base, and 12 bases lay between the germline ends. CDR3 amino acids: CASSLVGVTQETQYF. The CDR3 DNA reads TGTGCCAGCAGTTTGGTAGGGGTCACCCAAGAGACCCAGTACTTC. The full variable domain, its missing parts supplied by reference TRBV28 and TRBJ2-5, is DVKVTQSSRYLVKRTGEKVFLECVQDMDHENMFWYRQDPGLGLRLIYFSYDVKMKEKGDIPEGYSVSREKKERFSLILESASTNQTSMYLCASSLVGVTQETQYFGPGTRLLVL.

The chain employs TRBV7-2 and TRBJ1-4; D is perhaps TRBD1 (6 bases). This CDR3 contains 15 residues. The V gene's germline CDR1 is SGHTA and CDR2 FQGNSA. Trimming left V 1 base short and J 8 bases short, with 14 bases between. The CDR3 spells CASSLVGGGREKLFF. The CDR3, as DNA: TGTGCCAGCAGCTTAGTTGGGGGCGGCCGGGAAAAACTGTTTTTT.

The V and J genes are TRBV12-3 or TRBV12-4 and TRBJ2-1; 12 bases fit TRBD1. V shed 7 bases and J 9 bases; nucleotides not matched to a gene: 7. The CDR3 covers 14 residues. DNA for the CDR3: TGTGCCAGCAAAACCGGGACAGGGGGCTCTGAGCAGTTCTTC. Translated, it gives CASKTGTGGSEQFF.

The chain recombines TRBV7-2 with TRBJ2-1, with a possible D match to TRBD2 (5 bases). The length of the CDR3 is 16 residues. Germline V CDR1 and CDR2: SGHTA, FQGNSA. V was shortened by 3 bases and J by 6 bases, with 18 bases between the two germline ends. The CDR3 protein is CASSFTSYGVVNEQFF. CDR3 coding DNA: TGTGCCAGCAGCTTTACGTCTTACGGGGTTGTCAATGAGCAGTTCTTC.

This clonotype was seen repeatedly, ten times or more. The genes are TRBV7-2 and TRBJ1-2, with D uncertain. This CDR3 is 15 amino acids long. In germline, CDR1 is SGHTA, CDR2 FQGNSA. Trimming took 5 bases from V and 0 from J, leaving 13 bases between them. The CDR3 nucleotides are TGTGCCAGCAGCCCAACCGCGGTAGCTAACTATGGCTACACCTTC. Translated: CASSPTAVANYGYTF. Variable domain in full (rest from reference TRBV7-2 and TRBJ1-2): GAGVSQSPSNKVTEKGKDVELRCDPISGHTALYWYRQSLGQGLEFLIYFQGNSAPDKSGLPSDRFSAERTGGSVSTLTIQRTQQEDSAVYLCASSPTAVANYGYTFGSGTRLTVV.

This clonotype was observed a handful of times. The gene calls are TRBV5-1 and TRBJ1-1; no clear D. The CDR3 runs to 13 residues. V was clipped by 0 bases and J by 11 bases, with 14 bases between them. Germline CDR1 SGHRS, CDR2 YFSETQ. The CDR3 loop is CASSLDWGVGAFF. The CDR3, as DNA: TGCGCCAGCAGCTTGGACTGGGGTGTTGGGGCTTTCTTT.

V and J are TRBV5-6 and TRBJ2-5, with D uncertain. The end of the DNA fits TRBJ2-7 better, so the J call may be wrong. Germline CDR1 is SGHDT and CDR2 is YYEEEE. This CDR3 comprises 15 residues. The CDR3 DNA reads TGTGCCAGCAGCCTCCTCGGGCGATCCCCCTACGAGCAGTACTTC. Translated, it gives CASSLLGRSPYEQYF.

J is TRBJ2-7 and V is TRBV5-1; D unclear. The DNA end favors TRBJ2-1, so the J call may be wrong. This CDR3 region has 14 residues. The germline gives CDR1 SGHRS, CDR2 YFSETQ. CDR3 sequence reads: CASSLQTSTGEQFF. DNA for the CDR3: TGCGCCAGCAGCCTACAGACAAGTACTGGTGAGCAGTTCTTC.

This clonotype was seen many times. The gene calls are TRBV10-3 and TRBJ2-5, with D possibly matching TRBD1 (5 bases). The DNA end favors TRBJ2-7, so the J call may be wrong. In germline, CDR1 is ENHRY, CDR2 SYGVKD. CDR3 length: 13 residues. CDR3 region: CAISEGRDYEQYF. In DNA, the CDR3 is TGTGCCATCAGTGAAGGCAGGGACTACGAGCAGTACTTC.

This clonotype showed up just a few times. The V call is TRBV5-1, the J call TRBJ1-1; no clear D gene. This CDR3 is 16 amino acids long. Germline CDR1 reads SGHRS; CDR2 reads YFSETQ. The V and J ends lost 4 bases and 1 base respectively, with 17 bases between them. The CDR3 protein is CASSQDPLRRNTEAFF. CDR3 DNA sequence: TGCGCCAGCAGCCAGGACCCCCTTCGAAGGAACACTGAAGCTTTCTTT.

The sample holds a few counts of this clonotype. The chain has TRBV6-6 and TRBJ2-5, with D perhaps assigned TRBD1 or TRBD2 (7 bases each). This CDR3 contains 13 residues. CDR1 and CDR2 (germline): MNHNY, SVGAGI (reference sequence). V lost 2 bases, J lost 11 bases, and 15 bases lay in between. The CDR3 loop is CASSYARGREQYF. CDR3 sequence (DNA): TGTGCCAGCAGTTACGCCAGGGGGAGGGAGCAGTACTTC.

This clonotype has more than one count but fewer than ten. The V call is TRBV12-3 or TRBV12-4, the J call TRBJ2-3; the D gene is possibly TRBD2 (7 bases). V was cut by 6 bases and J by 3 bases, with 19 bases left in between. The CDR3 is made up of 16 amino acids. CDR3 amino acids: CASSPIGGGWTDTQYF. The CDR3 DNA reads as TGTGCCAGCAGCCCGATAGGGGGGGGGTGGACAGATACGCAGTATTTT.

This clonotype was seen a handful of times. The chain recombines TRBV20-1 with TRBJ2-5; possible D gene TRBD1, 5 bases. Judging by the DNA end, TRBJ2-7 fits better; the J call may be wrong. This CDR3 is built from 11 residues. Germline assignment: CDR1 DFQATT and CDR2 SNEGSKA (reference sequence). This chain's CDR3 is CSAHDSYEQYF. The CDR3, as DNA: TGCAGTGCCCATGACAGTTACGAGCAGTACTTC.

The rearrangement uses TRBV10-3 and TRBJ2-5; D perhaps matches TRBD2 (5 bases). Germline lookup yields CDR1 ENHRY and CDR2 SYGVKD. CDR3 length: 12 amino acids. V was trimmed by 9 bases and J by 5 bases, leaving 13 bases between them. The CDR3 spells CAMGEGRETQYF. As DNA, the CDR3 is TGTGCCATGGGAGAGGGCCGCGAGACCCAGTACTTC.

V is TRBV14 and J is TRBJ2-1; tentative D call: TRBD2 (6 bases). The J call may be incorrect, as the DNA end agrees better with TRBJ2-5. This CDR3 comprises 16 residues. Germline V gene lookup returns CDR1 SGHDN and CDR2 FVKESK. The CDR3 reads CASSVGLGIFGETQYF. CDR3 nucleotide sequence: TGTGCCAGCAGCGTGGGACTGGGGATCTTCGGAGAGACCCAGTACTTC.

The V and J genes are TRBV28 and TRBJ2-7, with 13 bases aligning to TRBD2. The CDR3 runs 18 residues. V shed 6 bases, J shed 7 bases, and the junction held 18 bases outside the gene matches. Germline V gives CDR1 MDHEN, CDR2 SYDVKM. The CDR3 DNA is TGTGCCAGCAGCCCGACTAGCGGGAGGAGTTGTTTGGATCGTGAGCAGTACTTC. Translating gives CASSPTSGRSCLDREQYF. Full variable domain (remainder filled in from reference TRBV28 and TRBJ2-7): DVKVTQSSRYLVKRTGEKVFLECVQDMDHENMFWYRQDPGLGLRLIYFSYDVKMKEKGDIPEGYSVSREKKERFSLILESASTNQTSMYLCASSPTSGRSCLDREQYFGPGTRLTVT.

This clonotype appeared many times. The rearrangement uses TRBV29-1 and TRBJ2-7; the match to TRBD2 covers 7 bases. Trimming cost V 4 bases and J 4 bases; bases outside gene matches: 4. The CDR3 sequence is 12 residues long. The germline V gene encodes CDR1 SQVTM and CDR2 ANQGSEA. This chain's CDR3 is CSVGWEGYEQYF. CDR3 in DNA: TGCAGCGTTGGATGGGAGGGATACGAGCAGTACTTC.

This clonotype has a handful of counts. The CDR3 DNA is TGCAGTGCTAGAGATAAGGTCGAAACTACCCATGGCTACACCTTC. It encodes CSARDKVETTHGYTF. The rearrangement links TRBV20-1 to TRBJ1-2; no clear D. The CDR3 spans 15 residues. Per germline, CDR1 DFQATT and CDR2 SNEGSKA (reference sequence). Trimming pared 0 bases from V and 6 bases from J, leaving 17 bases between.

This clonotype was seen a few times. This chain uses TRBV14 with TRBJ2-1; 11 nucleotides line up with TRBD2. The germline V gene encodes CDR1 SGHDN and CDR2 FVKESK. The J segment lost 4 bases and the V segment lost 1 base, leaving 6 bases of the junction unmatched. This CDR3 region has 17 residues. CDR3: CASSQVQASGRYNEQFF. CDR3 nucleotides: TGTGCCAGCAGCCAAGTTCAAGCTAGCGGGAGGTACAATGAGCAGTTCTTC.

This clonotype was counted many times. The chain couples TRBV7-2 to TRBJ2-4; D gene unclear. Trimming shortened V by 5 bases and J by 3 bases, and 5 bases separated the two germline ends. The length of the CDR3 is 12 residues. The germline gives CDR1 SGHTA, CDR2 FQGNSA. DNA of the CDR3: TGTGCCAGCAGCGCCCTCAAAAACATTCAGTACTTC. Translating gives CASSALKNIQYF.

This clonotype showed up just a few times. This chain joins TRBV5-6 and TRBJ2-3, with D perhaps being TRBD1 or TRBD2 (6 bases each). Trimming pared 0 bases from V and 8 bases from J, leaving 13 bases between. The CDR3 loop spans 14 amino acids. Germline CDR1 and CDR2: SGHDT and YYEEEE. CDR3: CASSLVGGPGTQYF. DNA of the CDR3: TGTGCCAGCAGCTTGGTCGGGGGCCCCGGTACGCAGTATTTT.

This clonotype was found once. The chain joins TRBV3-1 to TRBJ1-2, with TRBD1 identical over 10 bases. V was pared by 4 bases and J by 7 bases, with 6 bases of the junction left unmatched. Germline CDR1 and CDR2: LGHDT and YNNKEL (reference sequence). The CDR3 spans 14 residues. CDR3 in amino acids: CASSLDRGRSGYTF. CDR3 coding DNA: TGTGCCAGCAGCCTAGACAGGGGGCGGAGTGGCTACACCTTC.

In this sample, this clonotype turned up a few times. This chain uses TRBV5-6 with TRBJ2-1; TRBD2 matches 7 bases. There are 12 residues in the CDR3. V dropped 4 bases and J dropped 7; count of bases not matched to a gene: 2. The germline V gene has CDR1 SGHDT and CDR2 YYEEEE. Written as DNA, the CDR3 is TGTGCCAGCAGCAAACTAGCGAATGAGCAGTTCTTC. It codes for CASSKLANEQFF.

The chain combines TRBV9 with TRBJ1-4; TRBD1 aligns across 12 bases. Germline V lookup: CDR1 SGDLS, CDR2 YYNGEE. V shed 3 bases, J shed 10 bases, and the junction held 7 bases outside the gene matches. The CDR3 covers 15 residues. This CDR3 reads CASSAPGQGARKLFF. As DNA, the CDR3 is TGTGCCAGCAGCGCCCCGGGACAGGGGGCCAGAAAACTGTTTTTT.

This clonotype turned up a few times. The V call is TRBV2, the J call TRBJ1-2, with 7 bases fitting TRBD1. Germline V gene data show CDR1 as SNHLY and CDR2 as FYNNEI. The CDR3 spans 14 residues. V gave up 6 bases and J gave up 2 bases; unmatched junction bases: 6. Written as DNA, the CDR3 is TGTGCCAGCAGACCGGGACAGACAAACTATGGCTACACCTTC. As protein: CASRPGQTNYGYTF.

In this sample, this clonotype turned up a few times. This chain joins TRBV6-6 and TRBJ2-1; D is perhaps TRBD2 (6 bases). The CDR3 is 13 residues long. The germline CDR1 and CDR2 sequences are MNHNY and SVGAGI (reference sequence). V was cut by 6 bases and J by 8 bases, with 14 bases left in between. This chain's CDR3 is CASRPGLFDEQFF. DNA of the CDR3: TGTGCCAGCAGACCGGGACTGTTCGATGAGCAGTTCTTC.

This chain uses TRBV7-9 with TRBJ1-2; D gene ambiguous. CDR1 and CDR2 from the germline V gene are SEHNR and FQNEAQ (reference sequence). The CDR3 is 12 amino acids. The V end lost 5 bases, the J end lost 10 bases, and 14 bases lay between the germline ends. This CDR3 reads CASSLLGKSYTF. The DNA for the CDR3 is TGTGCCAGCAGCCTTCTTGGAAAGTCCTACACCTTC.